The sequence of this TCR beta chain was determined in a study of OX40 agonist ivuxolimab in advanced cancers. Study-level points and caveats: Both blood CD4+ and CD8+ T cells showed clonal growth by week 6 at 0.1 to 3.0 mg/kg.

Blood sampling took place at baseline, cycle 4 day 1, and cycle 7 day 1. Of note for this clone: Its antigen is not known.

Trimming left V 6 bases short and J 3 bases short, with 3 bases between. Germline V gene sequence: CDR1 SGHAT, CDR2 FQNNGV. This CDR3 contains 10 residues. Using immunoSEQ multiplex PCR, the repertoire was profiled, and TCRdb retains in-frame clones only, with some absent. The repertoire holds 55,000 to 75,000 clones, approximately 90% seen once, with less than 5% in the top ten. Source: CD4+ or CD8+ T cells sorted from blood, taken in a trial of the OX40 agonist ivuxolimab. V is TRBV11-2 and J is TRBJ2-7; no firm D call. This clonotype originated in an adult with an advanced solid tumor such as melanoma, head and neck, liver or kidney cancer. CDR3 in DNA: TGTGCCAGCAGTAACTACGAGCAGTACTTC. Protein: CASSNYEQYF.